The present T cell receptor (beta chain) was sequenced within a study of beta chain features in type 1 diabetes. Study-wide context: Cell yields, age and gender were similar between patients and healthy donors. Findings and caveats of the study: The study found moderately but significantly shorter TCRB CDR3s in all four CD4+ subsets of Type 1 diabetes patients. In these data, an HLA type influence on TCRB rearrangement remained unresolved.

It was one heparinised blood draw, averaging roughly 100 mL, that each donor gave. Per germline, CDR1 LGHNA and CDR2 YSLEER. This CDR3 contains 15 residues. Trimming removed 0 bases from V and 6 bases from J, with 12 bases in between. All of the isolated RNA was reverse transcribed, so expressed TCRB transcripts were sequenced. For naive, central memory and regulatory T cell samples, reads averaged approximately 3.6 million. The assay was immunoSEQ multiplex PCR, and TCRdb's table has in-frame clones only and misses some. In the table there are hundreds of thousands of clones, roughly an eighth of which are singletons. This clone was seen a few times. Its cognate antigen is unknown.

The V and J genes are TRBV4-3 and TRBJ2-1, with D perhaps being TRBD1 or TRBD2 (6 bases each). Sample: naive CD4+ T cells from blood. This receptor was taken from a man younger than 35 with type 1 diabetes. The CDR3 DNA is TGCGCCAGCAGCCAAGAAGGGGGGAGACCCAATGAGCAGTTCTTC. Amino acid sequence: CASSQEGGRPNEQFF.